Each of the 20 T cell receptor beta chains below was sequenced from the same sample in a study of identical twins' blood T cells. In TCRdb, the 5' RACE reads were re-called with MiXCR into one record per CDR3 protein. The data show 350,000 to 400,000 distinct CDR3 sequences, 28% seen once. The source material was PBMCs. The receptors were sampled from a woman between 18 and 55 years old in good health.

This clonotype was seen only a few times. The V gene is TRBV2, the J gene TRBJ1-1; D ambiguous. The germline CDR1 and CDR2 sequences are SNHLY and FYNNEI. CDR3 size: 14 residues. V was cut by 4 bases and J by 5 bases, with 14 bases left in between. CDR3 coding DNA: TGTGCCAGCAGTGTGATGGGGTCGAGGACTGAAGCTTTCTTT. Protein product: CASSVMGSRTEAFF.

With regard to this clonotype: Sequence at one end of the junction differs from germline and may be a read error. This chain joins TRBV14 and TRBJ2-7; D ambiguous. Germline V gives CDR1 SGHDN, CDR2 FVKESK. The CDR3 extends over 15 amino acids. The CDR3 DNA follows: TGTGCCAGCAACCAAGAAAGACGGGTAGGTGGCGAGCAGTACTTC. This encodes CASNQERRVGGEQYF.

The V gene is TRBV25-1, the J gene TRBJ2-1; TRBD1 is a possible D gene (6 bases). CDR1 MGHDK and CDR2 SYGVNS come from the germline V gene. Between the trimmed V and J ends, which lost 8 bases and 8 bases, there was a span of 13 bases. This CDR3 spans 12 amino acids. CDR3 sequence reads: CASEQGRDEQFF. The CDR3 DNA reads TGTGCCAGCGAACAGGGCCGCGATGAGCAGTTCTTC.

The chain links TRBV7-9 to TRBJ1-2; possibly TRBD1 for D (5 bases). Trimming removed 1 base from V and 8 bases from J, with 17 bases in between. CDR3 length: 15 amino acids. Germline V gene lookup returns CDR1 SEHNR and CDR2 FQNEAQ (reference sequence). CDR3 residues: CASSLVAAGKGGYTF. For the CDR3, the DNA is TGTGCCAGCAGCTTAGTAGCAGCAGGGAAAGGGGGCTACACCTTC. Combining the CDR3 with reference TRBV7-9 and TRBJ1-2 gives the whole variable domain DTGVSQNPRHKITKRGQNVTFRCDPISEHNRLYWYRQTLGQGPEFLTYFQNEAQLEKSRLLSDRFSAERPKGSFSTLEIQRTEQGDSAMYLCASSLVAAGKGGYTFGSGTRLTVV.

V gene TRBV11-2 combines with J gene TRBJ2-5, with 10 bases that match TRBD1. The CDR3 consists of 16 residues. Per the germline V gene, CDR1 is SGHAT and CDR2 is FQNNGV. V was clipped by 4 bases and J by 1 base; unmatched bases: 6. The CDR3 DNA follows: TGTGCCAGCAGCTACGGACAGGGGGGAATCCAAGAGACCCAGTACTTC. Translated: CASSYGQGGIQETQYF.

The V call is TRBV11-2, the J call TRBJ1-6; no firm D call. The ends were cut back, 5 bases at V and 6 bases at J, with 11 bases in the middle. The V gene's germline CDR1 is SGHAT and CDR2 FQNNGV. The CDR3 has 14 amino acids. The CDR3 sequence is CASSQNRANSPLHF. The DNA of the CDR3 is TGTGCCAGCAGCCAAAACAGAGCTAATTCACCCCTCCACTTT.

This clonotype was counted only a few times. The chain uses TRBV20-1 and TRBJ1-2, with D hard to call. The CDR3 has 14 amino acids. CDR1 DFQATT and CDR2 SNEGSKA come from the germline V gene (reference sequence). Trimming stripped 0 bases from V and 4 bases from J, with 12 bases between. The chain's CDR3 is CSAREARGGYGYTF. CDR3 sequence (DNA): TGCAGTGCTAGAGAAGCTAGAGGTGGCTATGGCTACACCTTC.

V is TRBV2 and J is TRBJ2-7, with TRBD2 matching over 7 bases. The CDR3 totals 11 residues. Germline V CDR1 and CDR2: SNHLY, FYNNEI. Germline trimming cut 5 bases from V and 12 bases from J; bases unmatched to any gene: 7. The chain's CDR3 is CASSLRPGGYF. CDR3 nucleotide sequence: TGTGCCAGCAGTCTAAGACCGGGGGGGTACTTC.

Many counts were recorded for this clonotype. The CDR3 DNA follows: TGCAGCGTCTTATTCTATGGCTACACCTTC. Residues: CSVLFYGYTF. The gene calls are TRBV29-1 and TRBJ1-2; no clear D gene. V lost 6 bases, J lost 4 bases, and 6 bases lay in between. CDR1 SQVTM and CDR2 ANQGSEA come from the germline V gene. This CDR3 contains 10 residues.

This clonotype was seen repeatedly, ten times or more. Written as DNA, the CDR3 is TGCGCCAGCAGCTCTGACAATGAGCAGTTCTTC. Its protein product is CASSSDNEQFF. The rearrangement joins TRBV5-1 to TRBJ2-1; no clear D. The germline gives CDR1 SGHRS, CDR2 YFSETQ. CDR3 length: 11 residues. Trimming left V 3 bases short and J 5 bases short, with 3 bases between.

Turning to this clonotype: One end of the junction varies from germline; a read error may be responsible. The J gene is TRBJ1-1, the V gene TRBV5-1; D remains ambiguous. The CDR3 extends over 12 amino acids. The germline CDR1 and CDR2 sequences are SGHRS and YFSETQ. The CDR3 nucleotides read TGCGCCGGCAGCCGGATTAACACTGAAGCTTTCTTT. The encoded protein is CAGSRINTEAFF.

This clonotype was seen more than once but under ten times. The genes are TRBV10-3 and TRBJ1-2, with a possible D match to TRBD1 (6 bases). The CDR3 spans 14 residues. Per germline, CDR1 ENHRY and CDR2 SYGVKD. Trimming removed 9 bases from V and 0 bases from J, with 14 bases in between. CDR3 region: CAIKGTLTNYGYTF. DNA of the CDR3: TGTGCCATTAAAGGGACACTGACTAACTATGGCTACACCTTC.

As for this clonotype: The CDR3 carries no conserved terminal phenylalanine or tryptophan, so it likely arises from a read error. This sequence joins TRBV11-2 and TRBJ1-1; D is unclear. The V end was cut by 2 bases, the J end by 2 bases, with 6 bases between. CDR1 is SGHAT and CDR2 is FQNNGV in the germline V gene. The CDR3 has 13 residues. The CDR3 DNA sequence: TGTGCCAGCAGCTTACTCGGTAACACTGAAGCTTTCCTT. Protein: CASSLLGNTEAFL.

V is TRBV4-3 and J is TRBJ1-1; TRBD1 is a possible D gene (5 bases). The CDR3 consists of 15 residues. Deletions cut 1 base from V and 1 base from J, with 10 bases between. CDR1 LGHNA and CDR2 YSLEER come from the germline V gene. The CDR3 DNA reads as TGCGCCAGCAGCCAAGGGAACAGGCCGAACACTGAAGCTTTCTTT. Translation gives CASSQGNRPNTEAFF.

The chain has TRBV20-1 and TRBJ2-1, with 8 bases identical to TRBD2. CDR3 length: 19 amino acids. The trim removed 3 bases at V and 8 bases at J, leaving 24 bases unmatched. Per germline, CDR1 DFQATT and CDR2 SNEGSKA (reference sequence). The CDR3 spells CSASAFPTSEKGLIDEQFF. Here the CDR3 DNA reads TGCAGTGCTAGTGCGTTTCCGACTAGCGAAAAGGGGCTAATAGATGAGCAGTTCTTC.

There are a few counts of this clonotype. The chain is built from TRBV6-2 or TRBV6-3 and TRBJ1-1; the D is unclear. The V gene's germline CDR1 is MNHEY and CDR2 SVGEGT. Trimming stripped 5 bases from V and 6 bases from J, with 13 bases between. CDR3 length equals 13 residues. CDR3 nucleotide sequence: TGTGCCAGCAGTAGTCCTGGGAGCGCTGAAGCTTTCTTT. Amino acids: CASSSPGSAEAFF.

As to this clonotype: At one end, the junction sequence differs from germline, possibly due to a read error. The chain joins TRBV20-1 to TRBJ1-2; TRBD1 matches at 7 bases. The CDR3 has 13 amino acids. Germline CDR1 is DFQATT and CDR2 is SNEGSKA (reference sequence). CDR3 nucleotide sequence: TGCAGTGCTAGAGATCATCAGGGGGATGGCTACACTTTC. Amino acids: CSARDHQGDGYTF.

The chain uses TRBV29-1 and TRBJ1-1; 9 bases map to TRBD1. Germline CDR1 and CDR2: SQVTM and ANQGSEA. Germline trimming cut 4 bases from V and 3 bases from J; bases unmatched to any gene: 3. The CDR3 length is 13 residues. Here the CDR3 DNA reads TGCAGCGTTGGAACAGGGGGCCACACTGAAGCTTTCTTT. Its protein product is CSVGTGGHTEAFF.

V and J are TRBV29-1 and TRBJ2-3; D gene ambiguous. The CDR3 is 13 residues long. The V and J ends lost 2 bases and 0 bases respectively, with 6 bases between them. The germline CDR1 and CDR2 sequences are SQVTM and ANQGSEA. The CDR3 bases are TGCAGCGTTGAACCGCCTAGCACAGATACGCAGTATTTT. Its translation is CSVEPPSTDTQYF.

Regarding this clonotype: A much larger clonotype is one base distant, so this may be a read error. The J gene is TRBJ2-1, the V gene TRBV19; 7 bases agree with TRBD2. CDR1 LNHDA and CDR2 SQIVND come from the germline V gene (reference sequence). There are 15 residues in the CDR3. Unmatched junction bases numbered 11, after V lost 10 bases and J lost 2 bases. CDR3 in DNA: TGTGCCACCCAAATAGCGGGCTACGCCTACAATGAGCAGTTCTTC. It specifies CATQIAGYAYNEQFF.